The 11 T cell receptor beta chains below were found in one sample sequenced in a study of T cells in Graves' hyperthyroidism and ophthalmopathy. TCR beta CDR3 sequences were amplified from RNA transcripts. RT-PCR in the first round (using the HTBI primer set) targeted the TCR CDR3. TCRdb fed the multiplex PCR reads into MiXCR, producing one record per CDR3 protein. Among 350,000 or so distinct CDR3 sequences listed, 15% to 20% were seen once. Sample: blood. These receptors came from a woman aged 35 to 49 with Graves' ophthalmopathy.

This rearrangement joins TRBV2 to TRBJ2-7; D possibly corresponds to TRBD1 (5 bases). Germline V gives CDR1 SNHLY, CDR2 FYNNEI. This CDR3 is built from 11 residues. Trimming shortened V by 11 bases and J by 4 bases, and 12 bases separated the two germline ends. This CDR3 is CASEQDYEQYF. The CDR3, as DNA: TGTGCCTCGGAACAGGATTACGAGCAGTACTTC.

This clonotype appeared many times. This chain connects TRBV7-9 to TRBJ1-1, with unresolved D. Germline V gene data show CDR1 as SEHNR and CDR2 as FQNEAQ (reference sequence). V was pared by 1 base and J by 1 base, with 10 bases between. This CDR3 spans 15 amino acids. CDR3 in DNA: TGTGCCAGCAGCTTAGTAGTAGGACCGAACACTGAAGCTTTCTTT. It translates to CASSLVVGPNTEAFF.

This clonotype was picked up many times. V and J are TRBV7-2 and TRBJ2-1, with D perhaps being TRBD1 or TRBD2 (5 bases each). The ends were cut back, 3 bases at V and 9 bases at J, with 21 bases in the middle. CDR3 length equals 16 residues. Germline lookup yields CDR1 SGHTA and CDR2 FQGNSA. In DNA, the CDR3 is TGTGCCAGCAGCTTTCCCCCCGGGGCCCGGGATAGTGAGCAGTTCTTC. It yields the protein CASSFPPGARDSEQFF.

This clonotype was counted ten times or more. The chain couples TRBV28 to TRBJ1-1; D is undetermined. The germline V gene encodes CDR1 MDHEN and CDR2 SYDVKM. Trimming stripped 3 bases from V and 9 bases from J, with 11 bases between. The CDR3 is 12 amino acids. CDR3 protein: CASSLNRVQAFF. The CDR3 region has the DNA TGTGCCAGCAGTTTGAATAGGGTTCAAGCTTTCTTT.

Ten or more counts support this clonotype. One end of the junction varies from germline; a read error may be responsible. CDR3 amino acids: CATSGSQETQYF. CDR3 coding DNA: TGCGCCACCTCAGGGTCCCAAGAGACCCAGTACTTC. The chain is built from TRBV11-2 and TRBJ2-5, with a possible D match to TRBD1 (5 bases). Germline V gives CDR1 SGHAT, CDR2 FQNNGV. This CDR3 contains 12 residues.

This clonotype was seen at least ten times. The chain carries TRBV28 and TRBJ1-1; D possibly corresponds to TRBD1 (5 bases). Per germline, CDR1 MDHEN and CDR2 SYDVKM. The length of the CDR3 is 11 residues. The V gene lost 8 bases and the J gene lost 5 bases, with 9 bases spanning the gap. The CDR3 DNA reads TGTGCCAGCCGGGGGGTGACTGAAGCTTTCTTT. Protein sequence: CASRGVTEAFF.

This clonotype showed up many times. The chain carries TRBV6-2 or TRBV6-3 and TRBJ2-2; 10 bases align to TRBD2. Trimming removed 6 bases from V and 6 bases from J; junction bases left unmatched: 13. The CDR3 is 17 residues long. Germline-derived CDR1 and CDR2 are MNHEY and SVGEGT. CDR3 loop: CASRPGTSVTFAGELFF. CDR3 coding DNA: TGTGCCAGCAGGCCCGGGACTAGCGTCACCTTCGCCGGGGAGCTGTTTTTT.

This clonotype came up many times. This sequence joins TRBV6-5 and TRBJ1-1; D ambiguous. Germline V gives CDR1 MNHEY, CDR2 SVGAGI. CDR3 length: 13 residues. Trimming shortened V by 0 bases and J by 6 bases, and 8 bases separated the two germline ends. This CDR3 is CASSYSTGAEAFF. The DNA of the CDR3 is TGTGCCAGCAGTTACTCGACTGGCGCTGAAGCTTTCTTT.

At least ten counts were recorded for this clonotype. This rearrangement joins TRBV27 to TRBJ1-1; D is unresolved. Germline CDR1 reads MNHEY; CDR2 reads SMNVEV (reference sequence). V shed 6 bases and J shed 0 bases, with 8 bases lying between them. CDR3 length equals 13 residues. The CDR3 sequence is CASRTVLNTEAFF. As DNA, the CDR3 is TGTGCCAGCAGAACTGTTCTGAACACTGAAGCTTTCTTT.

As concerns this clonotype: The junction does not match germline at one end; this may be a read error. This chain uses TRBV28 with TRBJ2-7; TRBD2 matches 7 bases. The CDR3 length is 15 residues. Germline CDR1 is MDHEN and CDR2 is SYDVKM. CDR3 region: CAGSRPGGYSYEQYF. Written as DNA, the CDR3 is TGTGCCGGCAGTCGGCCGGGGGGTTACTCCTACGAGCAGTACTTC.

This clonotype was counted ten times or more. An end of the junction does not agree with germline; a read error may underlie this. The gene calls are TRBV7-7 and TRBJ2-5; D is ambiguous. The CDR3 totals 15 residues. Germline V gene sequence: CDR1 SSHAT, CDR2 FNYEAQ (reference sequence). CDR3 region: CASSLDGQAQETQYF. The CDR3 DNA reads as TGTGCTAGCAGCTTAGACGGGCAGGCCCAAGAGACCCAGTACTTC.